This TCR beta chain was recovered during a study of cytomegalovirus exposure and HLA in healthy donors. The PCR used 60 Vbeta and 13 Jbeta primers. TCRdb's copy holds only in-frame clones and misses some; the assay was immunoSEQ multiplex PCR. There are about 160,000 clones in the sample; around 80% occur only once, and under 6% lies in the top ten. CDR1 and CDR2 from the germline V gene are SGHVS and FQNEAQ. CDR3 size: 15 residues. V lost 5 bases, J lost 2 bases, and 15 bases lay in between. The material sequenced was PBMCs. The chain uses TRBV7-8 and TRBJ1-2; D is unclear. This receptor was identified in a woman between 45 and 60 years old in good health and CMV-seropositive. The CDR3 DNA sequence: TGTGCCAGCAGCGCCAGCGGAGCGAGGAACTATGGCTACACCTTC. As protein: CASSASGARNYGYTF.